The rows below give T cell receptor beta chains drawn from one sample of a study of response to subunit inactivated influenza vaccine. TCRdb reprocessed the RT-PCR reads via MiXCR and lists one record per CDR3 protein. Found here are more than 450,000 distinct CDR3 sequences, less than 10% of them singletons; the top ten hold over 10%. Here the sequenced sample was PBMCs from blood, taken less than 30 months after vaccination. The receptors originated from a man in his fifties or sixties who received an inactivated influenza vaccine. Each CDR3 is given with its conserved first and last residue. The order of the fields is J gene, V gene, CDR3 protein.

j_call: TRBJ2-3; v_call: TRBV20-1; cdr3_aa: CSARNRGSTDTQYF
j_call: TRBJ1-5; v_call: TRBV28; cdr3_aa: CASSSPDSTNQPQHF
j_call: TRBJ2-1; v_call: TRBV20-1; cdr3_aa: CSAREAGGSYNEQFF
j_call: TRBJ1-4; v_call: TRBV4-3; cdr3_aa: CASSQDFRGFNEKLFF
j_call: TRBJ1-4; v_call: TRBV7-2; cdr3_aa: CASSIGRRGGEKLFF
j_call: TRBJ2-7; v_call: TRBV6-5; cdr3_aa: CASSYLPGTSGSWYEQYF
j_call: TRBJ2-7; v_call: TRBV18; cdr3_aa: CASSPPGGASVEQYF
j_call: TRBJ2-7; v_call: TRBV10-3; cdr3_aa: CAISTKMGLYPSEQYF
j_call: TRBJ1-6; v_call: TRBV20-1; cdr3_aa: CSARTGHPSPLHF
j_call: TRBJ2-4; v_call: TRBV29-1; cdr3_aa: CSVVTSGRANIQYF
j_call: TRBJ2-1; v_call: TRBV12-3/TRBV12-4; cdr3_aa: CASSSESYNEQFF
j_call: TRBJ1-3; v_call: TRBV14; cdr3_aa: CASSRYRDRARNTIYF
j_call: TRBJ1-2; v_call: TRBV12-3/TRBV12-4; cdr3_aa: CASSPPHGGYTF
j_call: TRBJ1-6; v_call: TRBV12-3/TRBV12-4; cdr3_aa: CASSPNTGTGSPLHF
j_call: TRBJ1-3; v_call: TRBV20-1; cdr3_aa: CSASGGSGNTIYF
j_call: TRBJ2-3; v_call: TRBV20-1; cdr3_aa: CSARDLELAGGPWTDTQYF
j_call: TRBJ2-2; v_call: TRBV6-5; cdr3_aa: CASSYSVFSGELFF
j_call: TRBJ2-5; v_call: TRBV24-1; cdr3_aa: CATSATGRLAETQYF
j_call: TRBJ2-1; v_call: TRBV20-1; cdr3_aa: CSASTKGQRALGQFF
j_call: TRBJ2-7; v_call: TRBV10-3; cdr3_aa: CAISQDRQSLLSYEQYF
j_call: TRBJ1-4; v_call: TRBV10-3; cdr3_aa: CAISEELGSEKLFF
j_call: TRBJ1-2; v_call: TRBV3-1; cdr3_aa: CASSQDSWRYGYTF
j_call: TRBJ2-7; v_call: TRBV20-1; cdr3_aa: CSAYSPTSGSNEQYF
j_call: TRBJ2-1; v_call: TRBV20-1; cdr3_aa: CSAGDRGQDNEQFF
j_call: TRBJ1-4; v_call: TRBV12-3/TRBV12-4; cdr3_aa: CASSPGGFNEKLFF
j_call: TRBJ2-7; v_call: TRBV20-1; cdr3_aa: CSASRVGGSDPYEQYF
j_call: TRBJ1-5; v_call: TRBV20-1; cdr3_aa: CSASMTGGVDQPQHF
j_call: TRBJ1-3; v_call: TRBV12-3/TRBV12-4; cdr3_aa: CASRRLQVYSGNTIYF
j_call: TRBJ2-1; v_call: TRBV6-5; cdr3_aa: CASSLRDRGLSNEQFF
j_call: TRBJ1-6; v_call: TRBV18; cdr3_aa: CASSLARPGQGGNSPLHF
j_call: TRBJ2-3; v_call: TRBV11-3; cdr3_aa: CASSPEWGDTQYF
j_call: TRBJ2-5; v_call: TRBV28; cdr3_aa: CASSLDGRFETQYF
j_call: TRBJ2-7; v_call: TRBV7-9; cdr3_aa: CASSLGDRGEQYF
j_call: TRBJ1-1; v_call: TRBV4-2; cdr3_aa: CASSRQFAGGATEAFF
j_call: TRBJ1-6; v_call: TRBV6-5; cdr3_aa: CASSYPGQPNSPLHF
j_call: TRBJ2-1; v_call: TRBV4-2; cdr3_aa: CASSQGISRLDEQFF
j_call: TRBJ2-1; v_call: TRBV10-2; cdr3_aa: CASSPRTSGVLYNEQFF
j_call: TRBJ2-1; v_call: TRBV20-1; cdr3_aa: CSARGLAGGRSSYNEQFF
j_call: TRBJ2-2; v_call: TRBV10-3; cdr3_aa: CATSGETNTGELFF
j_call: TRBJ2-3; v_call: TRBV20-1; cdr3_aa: CSVAGHADTQYF
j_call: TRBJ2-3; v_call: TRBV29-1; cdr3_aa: CSLLKAGEAPDTQYF
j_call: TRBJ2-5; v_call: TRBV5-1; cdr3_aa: CASSLDPAGGAETQYF
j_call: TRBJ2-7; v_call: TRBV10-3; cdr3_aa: CAISVLRGGGLDEQYF
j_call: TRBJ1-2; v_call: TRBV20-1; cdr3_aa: CSVPGTNNYGYTF
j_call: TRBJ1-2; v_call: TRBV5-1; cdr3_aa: CASSLAGGYDYGYTF
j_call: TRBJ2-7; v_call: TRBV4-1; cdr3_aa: CASSQVPGQGLGAYEQYF
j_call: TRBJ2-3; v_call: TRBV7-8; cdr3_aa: CASSLGAAARDTQYF
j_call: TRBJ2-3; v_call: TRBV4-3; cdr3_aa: CASSQDRGPSDTQYF
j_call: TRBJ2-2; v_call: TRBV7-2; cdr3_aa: CASSLGGGAGTGELFF
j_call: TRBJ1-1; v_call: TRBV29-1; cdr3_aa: CSVLSRFSNTEAFF
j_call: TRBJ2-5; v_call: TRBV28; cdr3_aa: CASSYEETQYF
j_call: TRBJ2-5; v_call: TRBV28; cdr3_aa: CASSLWGAQETQYF
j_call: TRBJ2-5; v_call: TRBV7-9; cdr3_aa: CASSTGTRLSWGETQYF
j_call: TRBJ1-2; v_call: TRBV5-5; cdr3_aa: CATSTGGHQLSYTF
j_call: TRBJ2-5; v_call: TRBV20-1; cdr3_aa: CSASAGGVQETQYF